A selection of T cell receptor beta chains follows, all from one sample in a study of blood T cell repertoires in COVID-19. Clones were read by immunoSEQ multiplex PCR, and TCRdb kept only the in-frame ones, dropping some. The data contain about 130,000 clones, approximately 88% of them singletons. The sample was peripheral blood. Receptors originate from a man aged 45 to 65 with acute or convalescent COVID-19. Both conserved end residues are part of each CDR3. The D gene is left open where the match is weak. Size is stated for part of the rows, as once, few or many counts, or as a class when the clone is expanded.

clone_size j_call v_call d_call cdr3_aa cdr3_nt
NA TRBJ2-1 TRBV24-1 NA CATSKRGKQFF TGTGCCACCAGTAAAAGGGGGAAGCAGTTCTTC
NA TRBJ1-2 TRBV5-1 TRBD1 CASREQGQNYGYTF TGCGCCAGCAGGGAACAGGGACAGAATTATGGCTACACCTTC
NA TRBJ1-1 TRBV7-2 NA CASSLQAAGFTEAFF TGTGCCAGCAGCTTACAGGCCGCAGGGTTTACTGAAGCTTTCTTT
once TRBJ2-5 TRBV5-1 NA CASSLGAGGETQYF TGCGCCAGCAGCTTGGGGGCGGGTGGAGAGACCCAGTACTTC
NA TRBJ1-3 TRBV27 NA CASSLLGEAGNTIYF TGTGCCAGCAGTTTATTGGGGGAGGCTGGAAACACCATATATTTT
NA TRBJ1-2 TRBV28 NA CASTRGGVDGYTF TGTGCCAGCACCCGTGGGGGGGTTGATGGCTACACCTTC
NA TRBJ2-5 TRBV7-7 NA CASSGGETQYF TGTGCTAGCTCAGGTGGCGAGACCCAGTACTTC
NA TRBJ1-5 TRBV5-5 NA CASSSGQLNQPQHF TGTGCCAGCAGCTCTGGACAGCTGAATCAGCCCCAGCATTTT
NA TRBJ1-1 TRBV9 NA CASSVDGSRGGTEAFF TGTGCCAGCAGCGTAGATGGCAGCCGAGGTGGAACTGAAGCTTTCTTT
once TRBJ1-1 TRBV19 TRBD1 CASSISGGYTEAFF TGTGCCAGTAGTATCTCAGGGGGCTACACTGAAGCTTTCTTT
NA TRBJ2-5 TRBV24-1 NA CATSKPNQETQYF TGTGCCACCAGTAAACCTAACCAAGAGACCCAGTACTTC
once TRBJ2-5 TRBV6-5 TRBD2 CASSYSSGSAETQYF TGTGCCAGCAGTTACTCTAGCGGGAGTGCGGAGACCCAGTACTTC
NA TRBJ1-5 TRBV18 TRBD1 CASSPTGVGNQPQHF TGTGCCAGCTCACCAACAGGGGTTGGCAATCAGCCCCAGCATTTT
NA TRBJ1-4 TRBV9 TRBD1 CASSLGQGGEKLFF TGTGCCAGCAGCTTAGGACAGGGCGGGGAAAAACTGTTTTTT
NA TRBJ2-5 TRBV7-3 NA CASSFSGNFGETQYF TGTGCCAGCAGCTTTAGCGGAAATTTCGGAGAGACCCAGTACTTC
NA TRBJ2-2 TRBV28 TRBD1 CASRWDRNTGELFF TGTGCCAGCAGGTGGGACAGGAACACCGGGGAGCTGTTTTTT
NA TRBJ1-1 TRBV6-5 NA CASSDPARLAFF TGTGCCAGCAGCGACCCGGCCAGGTTGGCTTTCTTT
NA TRBJ2-7 TRBV6-5 NA CASRDSPYYEQYF TGTGCCAGCAGGGACAGCCCGTACTACGAGCAGTACTTC
NA TRBJ2-7 TRBV10-3 NA CAISEDRRTERNEQYF TGTGCCATCAGTGAGGACCGGAGGACAGAACGGAACGAGCAGTACTTC
once TRBJ2-4 TRBV5-1 TRBD2 CASSLAISGNKDIQYF TGCGCCAGCAGCTTGGCCATAAGCGGGAACAAAGACATTCAGTACTTC
NA TRBJ1-1 TRBV4-1 NA CASSLQGGGTEAFF TGCGCCAGCAGCCTCCAAGGGGGAGGGACTGAAGCTTTCTTT
NA TRBJ1-5 TRBV6-5 NA CASKPGLSNQPQHF TGTGCCAGCAAACCAGGGCTCAGCAATCAGCCCCAGCATTTT
NA TRBJ2-2 TRBV19 NA CASSSGQNTGELFF TGTGCCAGTAGTAGCGGACAGAACACCGGGGAGCTGTTTTTT
few TRBJ1-6 TRBV20-1 TRBD1 CSASGDRPRGEGPLHF TGCAGTGCTAGTGGGGACAGGCCTCGCGGGGAAGGGCCCCTCCACTTT
NA TRBJ2-2 TRBV6-4 NA CASSDSTVNTGELFF TGTGCCAGCAGTGACTCGACAGTGAACACCGGGGAGCTGTTTTTT
NA TRBJ2-1 TRBV27 NA CASSLSGSSYNEQFF TGTGCCAGCAGTTTATCGGGGAGCTCCTACAATGAGCAGTTCTTC
NA TRBJ2-1 TRBV7-6 TRBD2 CASSPTGTSGSYNEQFF TGTGCCAGCAGCCCCACCGGGACTAGCGGTTCCTACAATGAGCAGTTCTTC
NA TRBJ1-6 TRBV14 NA CASSQSSYNSPLHF TGTGCCAGCAGCCAGAGCTCCTATAATTCACCCCTCCACTTT
NA TRBJ1-2 TRBV11-2 NA CASSLLGRGGYTF TGTGCCAGCAGCTTACTCGGTCGGGGTGGCTACACCTTC
many TRBJ2-2 TRBV28 NA CATTDRARGYGTGELFF TGTGCCACCACCGACCGGGCCAGGGGATACGGCACCGGGGAGCTGTTTTTT
NA TRBJ2-5 TRBV15 TRBD2 CATSRVVGRGTETQYF TGTGCCACCAGCAGAGTGGTCGGGAGGGGGACGGAGACCCAGTACTTC
once TRBJ1-3 TRBV5-8 NA CASSPIGGLSGNTIYF TGTGCCAGCAGTCCCATCGGGGGGCTTTCTGGAAACACCATATATTTT
NA TRBJ1-2 TRBV19 NA CASSTQANREWLRYGYTF TGTGCCAGTAGTACACAGGCCAACAGGGAGTGGCTTCGCTATGGCTACACCTTC
NA TRBJ1-1 TRBV12-5 TRBD1 CASGDTGGVTGTEAFF TGTGCTAGTGGTGATACAGGGGGCGTTACGGGCACTGAAGCTTTCTTT
NA TRBJ2-3 TRBV2 TRBD2 CASSLTGTSGGAFLTDTQYF TGTGCCAGCAGTCTCACCGGGACTAGCGGGGGGGCGTTCCTTACAGATACGCAGTATTTT
NA TRBJ1-5 TRBV27 NA CASSLKGVAGAQDSNQPQHF TGTGCCAGCAGCCTTAAGGGGGTAGCAGGGGCCCAAGATAGCAATCAGCCCCAGCATTTT
NA TRBJ2-5 TRBV6-5 NA CASMRTGETQYF TGTGCCAGCATGAGAACGGGAGAGACCCAGTACTTC
NA TRBJ1-2 TRBV2 NA CASSQGRDYGYTF TGTGCCAGCAGTCAGGGTAGAGACTATGGCTACACCTTC
NA TRBJ1-6 TRBV5-6 NA CASSFLPESSYNSPLHF TGTGCCAGCAGCTTCCTCCCCGAGAGCTCCTATAATTCACCCCTCCACTTT
NA TRBJ2-1 TRBV9 NA CASSAGVPAGNEQFF TGTGCCAGCAGCGCCGGGGTCCCCGCGGGCAATGAGCAGTTCTTC
NA TRBJ1-2 TRBV11-2 NA CASSLALEGTGYTF TGTGCCAGCAGCTTAGCGTTGGAGGGTACCGGCTACACCTTC
NA TRBJ1-3 TRBV4-1 NA CASSQQTAGNTIYF TGCGCCAGCAGCCAGCAGACTGCTGGAAACACCATATATTTT
NA TRBJ2-1 TRBV19 NA CASRPREVSYNEQFF TGTGCCAGTAGGCCTAGGGAGGTCTCCTACAATGAGCAGTTCTTC
NA TRBJ2-2 TRBV7-9 NA CASRIYGDTGELFF TGTGCCAGCAGGATCTACGGGGACACCGGGGAGCTGTTTTTT
NA TRBJ1-1 TRBV5-1 TRBD1 CASSLQGGNTEAFF TGCGCCAGCAGCTTGCAGGGGGGGAACACTGAAGCTTTCTTT
NA TRBJ1-2 TRBV9 NA CASSPTSYGYTF TGTGCCAGCAGCCCTACGAGCTATGGCTACACCTTC
NA TRBJ2-5 TRBV5-1 TRBD1 CASSYLTGAGETQYF TGCGCCAGCAGCTACCTAACAGGGGCCGGGGAGACCCAGTACTTC
NA TRBJ2-3 TRBV3-1/TRBV3-2 NA CASSLLRQGTDTQYF TGTGCCAGCAGCCTCCTCCGCCAGGGGACAGATACGCAGTATTTT
NA TRBJ2-1 TRBV30 NA CASPGLLSNEQFF TGTGCCTCACCTGGACTACTTTCCAATGAGCAGTTCTTC
NA TRBJ1-5 TRBV28 NA CASNSPTGEYQPQHF TGTGCCAGCAATTCGCCGACAGGAGAGTATCAGCCCCAGCATTTT
NA TRBJ2-1 TRBV3-1/TRBV3-2 TRBD1 CASSLGTGGPNEQFF TGTGCCAGCAGCCTCGGAACAGGGGGACCAAATGAGCAGTTCTTC